A single sample gave rise to the 2 T cell receptor beta chains below, sequenced in a study of OX40 agonist ivuxolimab in advanced cancers. The library was made by the immunoSEQ multiplex PCR assay. Imported from immuneACCESS, the table was reduced by TCRdb to in-frame sequences with V and J called. These copies leave out some clones; in studies compared against another copy, an unresolved V gene accounts for under half, and the cause of the remainder is not known. This sample has over 100,000 clones in its table, and approximately 90% of those were observed once. Jointly, the top ten make up more than 0.45% of the sample. The material was CD4+ or CD8+ T cells sorted from blood, obtained in a trial of the OX40 agonist ivuxolimab. The receptors shown here come from an adult with an advanced solid tumor such as melanoma, head and neck, liver or kidney cancer.

V and J are TRBV7-2 and TRBJ2-1; D gene ambiguous. Trimming cost V 1 base and J 5 bases, with 9 bases left between them. The germline V gene has CDR1 SGHTA and CDR2 FQGNSA. The CDR3 loop spans 14 amino acids. The CDR3 coding sequence is TGTGCCAGCAGCTTAGGTAGAGCCAACAATGAGCAGTTCTTC. Protein product: CASSLGRANNEQFF. Full variable domain (missing parts from reference TRBV7-2 and TRBJ2-1): GAGVSQSPSNKVTEKGKDVELRCDPISGHTALYWYRQSLGQGLEFLIYFQGNSAPDKSGLPSDRFSAERTGGSVSTLTIQRTQQEDSAVYLCASSLGRANNEQFFGPGTRLTVL.

The J gene is TRBJ1-6, the V gene TRBV30, with D tentatively TRBD1 (5 bases). CDR3 length equals 14 residues. Germline V CDR1 and CDR2: GTSNPN, SVGIG (reference sequence). V was clipped by 0 bases and J by 5 bases, with 8 bases between them. The CDR3 DNA reads as TGTGCCTGGAGTGTTGGGGGAGATAATTCACCCCTCCACTTT. This codes for CAWSVGGDNSPLHF.